This passage covers 30 T cell receptor beta chains from one sample sequenced in a study of shared clonotypes between healthy human individuals. The repertoire was sequenced with immunoSEQ multiplex PCR; TCRdb's copy has only in-frame clones and lacks some. The top ten hold over 0.12% of the sample, which has approximately 2.5 million clones, roughly nine tenths seen once. Sample: naive CD4+ T cells sorted from blood. Subset indicated: CD45RA+ positively selected. The source of these receptors is a man younger than 35 in good health.

The chain couples TRBV19 to TRBJ2-3; no definite D call. The CDR3 extends over 16 amino acids. CDR1 is LNHDA and CDR2 is SQIVND in the germline V gene (reference sequence). V gave up 5 bases and J gave up 0 bases, with 15 bases separating them. This CDR3 is CASSSVERVSTDTQYF. In DNA form, the CDR3 reads TGTGCCAGTAGTTCGGTAGAGCGCGTTAGCACAGATACGCAGTATTTT.

The chain employs TRBV5-1 and TRBJ2-5; the D gene is possibly TRBD1 (6 bases). The J call could be wrong; TRBJ2-7 is a better fit for the DNA end. CDR3 size: 14 residues. In germline, CDR1 is SGHRS, CDR2 YFSETQ. The DNA for the CDR3 is TGCGCCAGCAGCTTAGTACAGGGTATCAACGAGCAGTACTTC. Protein: CASSLVQGINEQYF.

The CDR3 sequence is CASSDPDSLSGNTIYF. The CDR3 nucleotides read TGTGCCAGCAGTGACCCCGACTCGCTCTCTGGAAACACCATATATTTT. V usage is TRBV6-4 and J usage is TRBJ1-3, with D uncertain. The V and J ends lost 2 bases and 0 bases respectively, with 11 bases between them. CDR1 is MRHNA and CDR2 is SNTAGT in the germline V gene. This CDR3 has 16 amino acids.

The chain recombines TRBV2 with TRBJ2-5; tentatively, D is TRBD1 (5 bases). The V end was cut by 5 bases, the J end by 2 bases, with 9 bases between. The CDR3 length is 13 residues. Germline CDR1 is SNHLY and CDR2 is FYNNEI. For the CDR3, the DNA is TGTGCCAGCAGTTCAGGGCTTCAAGAGACCCAGTACTTC. Translated, it gives CASSSGLQETQYF.

This clone has a single count. The chain couples TRBV6-1 to TRBJ1-6; D call uncertain. This CDR3 comprises 14 residues. Trimming took off 1 base at V and 12 bases at J, with 13 bases between the two ends. Germline V lookup: CDR1 MNHNS, CDR2 SASEGT. The chain's CDR3 is CASSEGRGRGPLHF. DNA for the CDR3: TGTGCCAGCAGTGAAGGAAGAGGCCGGGGACCCCTCCACTTT.

This chain uses TRBV7-8 with TRBJ2-7; D unclear. In germline, CDR1 is SGHVS, CDR2 FQNEAQ. Trimming shortened V by 5 bases and J by 1 base, and 6 bases separated the two germline ends. The CDR3 is 12 residues long. The CDR3 coding sequence is TGTGCCAGCAGCGAAGGATCCTACGAGCAGTACTTC. Its translation is CASSEGSYEQYF.

V and J are TRBV2 and TRBJ2-5, with D perhaps matching TRBD2 (6 bases). Germline V gives CDR1 SNHLY, CDR2 FYNNEI. The CDR3 consists of 14 residues. Trimming removed 4 bases from V and 5 bases from J, with 14 bases in between. In DNA form, the CDR3 reads TGTGCCAGCAGTGTCACCGGGAGCCCCGAGACCCAGTACTTC. It codes for CASSVTGSPETQYF.

This chain links TRBV7-6 with TRBJ1-4; D is undetermined. The CDR3 sequence is 17 residues long. Germline V gives CDR1 SGHVS, CDR2 FNYEAQ. Trimming pared 5 bases from V and 7 bases from J, leaving 23 bases between. CDR3 loop: CASSPRGPLIKGEKLFF. CDR3 bases: TGTGCCAGCAGCCCCCGTGGGCCACTAATCAAGGGTGAAAAACTGTTTTTT.

The V gene is TRBV5-1, the J gene TRBJ1-6; 8 positions match TRBD1. The germline V gene has CDR1 SGHRS and CDR2 YFSETQ. The CDR3 spans 13 residues. J lost 14 bases, V lost 0 bases, and 4 bases had no gene match. In DNA form, the CDR3 reads TGCGCCAGCAGCTTGGAGGACAGGGAAACCCTCCACTTT. Protein product: CASSLEDRETLHF.

On this clone: One junction end disagrees with the germline gene, perhaps due to a read error. The chain has TRBV7-7 and TRBJ2-2; D possibly corresponds to TRBD1 (5 bases). CDR3 size: 13 residues. Germline V gives CDR1 SSHAT, CDR2 FNYEAQ (reference sequence). The CDR3: CASSLDSTGELFF. CDR3 in DNA: TGTGCTAGCAGCTTAGACAGCACCGGGGAGCTGTTTTTT.

The chain carries TRBV30 and TRBJ1-2, with a weak D call TRBD1 (6 bases). The CDR3 loop spans 13 amino acids. V was trimmed by 2 bases and J by 7 bases, leaving 14 bases between them. The V gene's germline CDR1 is GTSNPN and CDR2 SVGIG (reference sequence). CDR3: CAWSRGLGPGYTF. Here the CDR3 DNA reads TGTGCCTGGAGTCGGGGGCTGGGCCCTGGCTACACCTTC. Looking up the rest from reference TRBV30 and TRBJ1-2 gives the full variable domain: SQTIHQWPATLVQPVGSPLSLECTVEGTSNPNLYWYRQAAGRGLQLLFYSVGIGQISSEVPQNLSASRPQDRQFILSSKKLLLSDSGFYLCAWSRGLGPGYTFGSGTRLTVV.

The genes are TRBV7-3 and TRBJ2-2; 8 bases fit TRBD2. Germline lookup yields CDR1 SGHTA and CDR2 FQGTGA. The V and J ends lost 8 bases and 4 bases, in that order; junction bases with no gene match: 9. CDR3 length: 15 residues. CDR3 sequence (DNA): TGTGCCAGCCGTAAAGACGGGAGGGCCACCGGGGAGCTGTTTTTT. Translated, it gives CASRKDGRATGELFF.

This chain links TRBV11-2 with TRBJ2-7; 10 nucleotides match TRBD2. The V and J ends lost 5 bases and 9 bases, in that order; junction bases with no gene match: 13. This CDR3 is built from 15 residues. Germline lookup yields CDR1 SGHAT and CDR2 FQNNGV. Here the CDR3 reads CASSTEGLAGVGQYF. CDR3 sequence (DNA): TGTGCCAGCAGCACCGAGGGCCTAGCGGGAGTTGGGCAGTACTTC.

V usage is TRBV30 and J usage is TRBJ1-1; D possibly corresponds to TRBD1 (6 bases). V gave up 0 bases and J gave up 4 bases, with 12 bases separating them. Germline values: CDR1 GTSNPN, CDR2 SVGIG (reference sequence). The CDR3 extends over 14 amino acids. Here the CDR3 DNA reads TGTGCCTGGAGTGTACAGGGTATCGTCACTGAAGCTTTCTTT. Protein: CAWSVQGIVTEAFF.

This chain links TRBV5-1 with TRBJ2-1; maybe TRBD1 (5 bases). The CDR3 extends over 16 amino acids. From germline, CDR1 is SGHRS and CDR2 YFSETQ. Trimming cost V 1 base and J 8 bases, with 19 bases left between them. This CDR3 reads CASSLWVDSPKDEQFF. CDR3 bases: TGCGCCAGCAGCTTGTGGGTTGACAGTCCGAAGGATGAGCAGTTCTTC.

A word on this clone: This same CDR3 is encoded by further DNA sequences in the sample. The rearrangement joins TRBV5-1 to TRBJ2-7; the match to TRBD1 covers 11 bases. V dropped 4 bases and J dropped 3; count of bases not matched to a gene: 3. This CDR3 is built from 14 residues. Germline V gene sequence: CDR1 SGHRS, CDR2 YFSETQ. The CDR3 protein is CASSPGQGVYEQYF. For the CDR3, the DNA is TGCGCCAGCAGCCCGGGACAGGGGGTCTACGAGCAGTACTTC. Drawing the rest from reference TRBV5-1 and TRBJ2-7, the complete variable domain is KAGVTQTPRYLIKTRGQQVTLSCSPISGHRSVSWYQQTPGQGLQFLFEYFSETQRNKGNFPGRFSGRQFSNSRSEMNVSTLELGDSALYLCASSPGQGVYEQYFGPGTRLTVT.

The rearrangement uses TRBV7-6 and TRBJ1-1; D perhaps matches TRBD1 (6 bases). The V gene's germline CDR1 is SGHVS and CDR2 FNYEAQ. This CDR3 spans 16 amino acids. V dropped 5 bases and J dropped 0 bases, with 16 bases sitting between them. CDR3 amino acids: CASSATGPGMNTEAFF. Here the CDR3 DNA reads TGTGCCAGCAGCGCCACAGGGCCGGGGATGAACACTGAAGCTTTCTTT. The whole variable domain, filled in from reference TRBV7-6 and TRBJ1-1, reads GAGVSQSPRYKVTKRGQDVALRCDPISGHVSLYWYRQALGQGPEFLTYFNYEAQQDKSGLPNDRFSAERPEGSISTLTIQRTEQRDSAMYRCASSATGPGMNTEAFFGQGTRLTVV.

The CDR3 spells CASTSSRSSGIGSSDTQYF. CDR3 sequence (DNA): TGCGCCAGCACCTCTAGTAGGTCTAGCGGGATTGGGAGCTCAGATACGCAGTATTTT. The chain uses TRBV10-2 and TRBJ2-3; 9 nucleotides match TRBD2. Germline assignment: CDR1 WSHSY and CDR2 SAAADI. The CDR3 consists of 19 residues. V lost 7 bases and J lost 4; bases outside the gene matches: 21.

The chain couples TRBV6-5 to TRBJ2-1; D is uncertain. The V and J ends lost 4 bases and 2 bases respectively, with 15 bases between them. The CDR3 covers 16 residues. Germline V gene sequence: CDR1 MNHEY, CDR2 SVGAGI. The CDR3 DNA reads as TGTGCCAGCAGTTCCCCGACGAGGCGAACCTACAATGAGCAGTTCTTC. Protein sequence: CASSSPTRRTYNEQFF.

The rearrangement uses TRBV7-9 and TRBJ2-1; 14 bases agree with TRBD2. Trimming took 1 base from V and 3 from J; bases not matched to a gene: 8. CDR3 length: 19 amino acids. Germline V CDR1 and CDR2: SEHNR, FQNEAQ (reference sequence). The CDR3 DNA follows: TGTGCCAGCAGCTTAGGACGGACTAGCGGGGGGTTAGACTACAATGAGCAGTTCTTC. It specifies CASSLGRTSGGLDYNEQFF.

In its sample, this clone was seen once. The chain carries TRBV19 and TRBJ2-1; perhaps TRBD2 as D (6 bases). Trimming took off 1 base at V and 0 bases at J, with 13 bases between the two ends. Germline CDR1 is LNHDA and CDR2 is SQIVND (reference sequence). This CDR3 comprises 17 residues. The CDR3 loop is CASSIAPRGGSYNEQFF. CDR3 nucleotides: TGTGCCAGTAGTATAGCCCCGAGGGGAGGCTCCTACAATGAGCAGTTCTTC. Combining the CDR3 with reference TRBV19 and TRBJ2-1 gives the whole variable domain DGGITQSPKYLFRKEGQNVTLSCEQNLNHDAMYWYRQDPGQGLRLIYYSQIVNDFQKGDIAEGYSVSREKKESFPLTVTSAQKNPTAFYLCASSIAPRGGSYNEQFFGPGTRLTVL.

The chain recombines TRBV6-1 with TRBJ1-6; weak D call: TRBD1 (6 bases). V was clipped by 7 bases and J by 9 bases, with 16 bases between them. CDR3 size: 14 residues. The germline gives CDR1 MNHNS, CDR2 SASEGT. The CDR3 sequence is CASMVGTLGSPLHF. CDR3 DNA sequence: TGTGCCAGCATGGTGGGGACACTGGGTTCACCCCTCCACTTT.

The J gene is TRBJ2-3, the V gene TRBV14; D ambiguous. The germline CDR1 and CDR2 sequences are SGHDN and FVKESK. Trimming shortened V by 2 bases and J by 2 bases, and 2 bases separated the two germline ends. The length of the CDR3 is 12 residues. The CDR3 spells CASSQNTDTQYF. The DNA of the CDR3 is TGTGCCAGCAGCCAAAACACAGATACGCAGTATTTT.

The chain employs TRBV19 and TRBJ1-2; D not resolved. Germline-derived CDR1 and CDR2 are LNHDA and SQIVND (reference sequence). V gave up 4 bases and J gave up 7 bases, with 16 bases separating them. CDR3 length: 14 residues. The CDR3 is CASSTDGLTSGYTF. CDR3 nucleotide sequence: TGTGCCAGTAGTACAGACGGTCTTACTAGTGGCTACACCTTC.

The V and J genes are TRBV6-1 and TRBJ2-2, with D uncertain. The CDR3 is made up of 14 amino acids. The V end lost 6 bases, the J end lost 6 bases, and 14 bases lay between the germline ends. The germline CDR1 and CDR2 sequences are MNHNS and SASEGT. The CDR3 region is CASRLDVYSGELFF. CDR3 nucleotide sequence: TGTGCCAGCAGGTTGGATGTCTATTCCGGGGAGCTGTTTTTT.

Points on this clone: At one end the junction does not follow the germline gene, possibly because of a read error. The chain recombines TRBV7-7 with TRBJ2-7; D not certain. The CDR3 totals 13 residues. CDR1 is SSHAT and CDR2 is FNYEAQ in the germline V gene (reference sequence). The CDR3 here is CASSLQISYEQYF. As DNA, the CDR3 is TGTGCTAGCAGCTTACAGATCTCCTACGAGCAGTACTTC.

The gene calls are TRBV28 and TRBJ2-2; no definite D call. Between the trimmed V and J ends, which lost 8 bases and 1 base, there was a span of 5 bases. Germline CDR1 MDHEN, CDR2 SYDVKM. The CDR3 is 12 residues long. The chain's CDR3 is CASGVNTGELFF. As DNA, the CDR3 is TGTGCCAGCGGGGTGAACACCGGGGAGCTGTTTTTT.

This sequence joins TRBV11-2 and TRBJ1-2; 8 bases line up with TRBD1. Trimming cost V 5 bases and J 6 bases; bases outside gene matches: 11. The CDR3 length is 15 residues. The germline CDR1 and CDR2 sequences are SGHAT and FQNNGV. In DNA form, the CDR3 reads TGTGCCAGCAGCCGTATTACAGGGGGACGAGATGGCTACACCTTC. Translation: CASSRITGGRDGYTF.

A remark on this clone: This sample includes further DNA sequences coding for the same CDR3. This chain's CDR3 is CAWSLQSEAFF. The CDR3, as DNA: TGTGCCTGGAGTCTGCAGAGTGAAGCTTTCTTT. The V and J genes are TRBV30 and TRBJ1-1; the D is unclear. V gave up 2 bases and J gave up 7 bases, with 8 bases separating them. The germline gives CDR1 GTSNPN, CDR2 SVGIG (reference sequence). This CDR3 has 11 amino acids.

This chain connects TRBV6-1 to TRBJ2-3; D is undetermined. The CDR3 is 15 amino acids. In germline, CDR1 is MNHNS, CDR2 SASEGT. Trimming pared 2 bases from V and 0 bases from J, leaving 9 bases between. CDR3: CASSETTHSTDTQYF. The CDR3 bases are TGTGCCAGCAGTGAAACCACCCATAGCACAGATACGCAGTATTTT.